Shown below are 20 T cell receptor beta chains from a single sample sequenced in a study of blood T cell repertoires in COVID-19 (dated by TCRdb to the early 2020s). The library was made by the immunoSEQ multiplex PCR assay. TCRdb limited this immuneACCESS table to in-frame rearrangements with V and J called. A share of clones is missing; checked studies link under half to unresolved V genes, and the rest is unexplained. The sample has approximately 41,000 clones on record, around nine tenths of them singletons. The ten largest clones represent 20% to 25% of the sample. Material: peripheral blood. These TCRs come from a man in his forties or fifties with active COVID-19.

The V and J genes are TRBV5-1 and TRBJ1-4; 8 bases map to TRBD1. The CDR3 length is 14 residues. Germline CDR1 SGHRS, CDR2 YFSETQ. V dropped 2 bases and J dropped 7; count of bases not matched to a gene: 4. This chain's CDR3 is CASSFRGLSEKLFF. The DNA for the CDR3 is TGCGCCAGCAGCTTCAGGGGGCTTAGTGAAAAACTGTTTTTT. The full variable domain, in which reference TRBV5-1 and TRBJ1-4 provide the parts outside the CDR3, is KAGVTQTPRYLIKTRGQQVTLSCSPISGHRSVSWYQQTPGQGLQFLFEYFSETQRNKGNFPGRFSGRQFSNSRSEMNVSTLELGDSALYLCASSFRGLSEKLFFGSGTQLSVL.

The genes are TRBV7-2 and TRBJ1-4; 9 bases line up with TRBD1. CDR3 length: 15 amino acids. CDR1 is SGHTA, CDR2 FQGNSA, per germline. The junction had 8 bases not matched to a gene; V was cut back by 5 bases and J by 7 bases. In nucleotides, the CDR3 is TGTGCCAGCAGCACCCAGACAGGGGGTGGTGAAAAACTGTTTTTT. Translation: CASSTQTGGGEKLFF.

As regards this clone: The same CDR3 can be traced to other DNA sequences in this sample. The chain recombines TRBV7-8 with TRBJ2-1; 9 bases are a match to TRBD2. The CDR3 is 16 amino acids. Looked up from germline, CDR1 is SGHVS and CDR2 is FQNEAQ. V was pared by 5 bases and J by 4 bases, with 9 bases of the junction left unmatched. The CDR3 sequence: CASSLRALAGYNEQFF. Here the CDR3 DNA reads TGTGCCAGCAGCCTAAGGGCTCTAGCGGGGTACAATGAGCAGTTCTTC. The full variable domain, rest sourced from reference TRBV7-8 and TRBJ2-1, is GAGVSQSPRYKVAKRGQDVALRCDPISGHVSLFWYQQALGQGPEFLTYFQNEAQLDKSGLPSDRFFAERPEGSVSTLKIQRTQQEDSAVYLCASSLRALAGYNEQFFGPGTRLTVL.

The V and J genes are TRBV6-2 or TRBV6-3 and TRBJ2-1, with 12 bases matching TRBD2. Germline CDR1 reads MNHEY; CDR2 reads SVGEGT. The CDR3 extends over 18 amino acids. The junction had 7 bases not matched to a gene; V was cut back by 4 bases and J by 0 bases. The chain's CDR3 is CASSSSSTSGSSYNEQFF. Written as DNA, the CDR3 is TGTGCCAGCAGTTCCTCCTCGACTAGCGGGAGCTCCTACAATGAGCAGTTCTTC.

V gene TRBV27 combines with J gene TRBJ2-1, with 8 nucleotides matching TRBD2. The trim removed 6 bases at V and 7 bases at J, leaving 17 bases unmatched. The CDR3 sequence is 17 residues long. The germline V gene has CDR1 MNHEY and CDR2 SMNVEV (reference sequence). The CDR3 spells CASSYLGISGTRNEQFF. CDR3 sequence (DNA): TGTGCCAGCAGCTACCTCGGTATTAGCGGGACTCGTAATGAGCAGTTCTTC.

This clone has a single count. The chain links TRBV5-1 to TRBJ2-3, with a possible D match to TRBD2 (6 bases). Between the trimmed V and J ends, which lost 4 bases and 2 bases, there was a span of 14 bases. The CDR3 has 15 amino acids. Germline lookup yields CDR1 SGHRS and CDR2 YFSETQ. CDR3 bases: TGCGCCAGCAGCATCGGGGGAGCGGACACAGATACGCAGTATTTT. This codes for CASSIGGADTDTQYF.

V is TRBV3-1 (or the pseudogene TRBV3-2) and J is TRBJ1-4, with 7 bases aligning to TRBD1. Germline CDR1 reads LGHDT; CDR2 reads YNNKEL (reference sequence). The CDR3 is 18 residues long. With V trimmed by 3 bases and J by 8 bases, 18 bases remained unmatched. CDR3: CASSHLPRQGSAREKLFF. In DNA form, the CDR3 reads TGTGCCAGCAGCCATCTCCCGAGACAGGGTTCGGCAAGGGAAAAACTGTTTTTT.

This clone was seen only once. The chain joins TRBV28 to TRBJ2-7; perhaps TRBD2 as D (5 bases). Trimming stripped 6 bases from V and 0 bases from J, with 18 bases between. CDR1 MDHEN and CDR2 SYDVKM come from the germline V gene. The CDR3 contains 16 residues. The CDR3, as DNA: TGTGCCAGCAGCACTACTTACACGGGGAGCTCCTACGAGCAGTACTTC. Translating gives CASSTTYTGSSYEQYF.

This rearrangement joins TRBV24-1 to TRBJ2-1, with TRBD1 matching 8 bases. The V gene end was trimmed by 3 bases and the J gene end by 8 bases; junction bases not matched to a gene: 8. The CDR3 runs 15 residues. Germline CDR1 KGHDR, CDR2 SFDVKD. This chain's CDR3 is CATSDRQGAGDEQFF. CDR3 coding DNA: TGTGCCACCAGTGATAGGCAGGGGGCAGGCGATGAGCAGTTCTTC.

The rearrangement uses TRBV7-9 and TRBJ2-1; 10 positions agree with TRBD2. The CDR3 spans 15 residues. Germline CDR1 reads SEHNR; CDR2 reads FQNEAQ (reference sequence). V lost 1 base and J lost 8; bases outside the gene matches: 5. CDR3 DNA sequence: TGTGCCAGCAGCTTAGAAGAGCGGGAGGGGTATGAGCAGTTCTTC. It translates to CASSLEEREGYEQFF.

The rearrangement uses TRBV2 and TRBJ2-1, with D perhaps matching TRBD2 (6 bases). Germline CDR1 SNHLY, CDR2 FYNNEI. The V gene lost 11 bases and the J gene lost 7 bases, with 15 bases spanning the gap. The CDR3 runs to 12 residues. The CDR3 region is CAGGRTNNEQFF. The DNA for the CDR3 is TGTGCCGGGGGGAGGACGAATAATGAGCAGTTCTTC.

A single count supports this clone. CDR3 region: CASSLIWGLNEQFF. The CDR3 region has the DNA TGTGCCAGCAGTTTAATCTGGGGCCTTAATGAGCAGTTCTTC. The chain is built from TRBV28 and TRBJ2-1; a possible D gene is TRBD1 (5 bases). Germline V gene data show CDR1 as MDHEN and CDR2 as SYDVKM. V gave up 2 bases and J gave up 7 bases, with 12 bases separating them. The CDR3 totals 14 residues.

V usage is TRBV9 and J usage is TRBJ2-5; D perhaps matches TRBD1 (6 bases). Germline CDR1 and CDR2: SGDLS and YYNGEE. This CDR3 contains 15 residues. The ends were cut back, 2 bases at V and 1 base at J, with 12 bases in the middle. CDR3 coding DNA: TGTGCCAGCAGCGTGAGGGGGACACCCCAAGAGACCCAGTACTTC. Its protein product is CASSVRGTPQETQYF.

The chain has TRBV21-1 and TRBJ2-7; the table's D gene call, TRBD1, was not cross checked with the DNA. TRBV21-1 is tagged as a pseudogene. This CDR3 contains 17 residues. CDR3 coding DNA: TGTGCCAGCAGCAAAGAGAGGGACAGTATTTTAAAATACGAGCAGTACTTC. This encodes CASSKERDSILKYEQYF.

The genes are TRBV6-4 and TRBJ1-2; D is perhaps TRBD1 (5 bases). Per the germline V gene, CDR1 is MRHNA and CDR2 is SNTAGT. The V end lost 6 bases, the J end lost 4 bases, and 18 bases lay between the germline ends. The CDR3 runs 15 residues. CDR3 coding DNA: TGTGCCAGCAGACCCCCGGGGGGTAGGGTCTATGGCTACACCTTC. It is translated as CASRPPGGRVYGYTF.

V and J are TRBV30 and TRBJ2-5; D unresolved. The CDR3 sequence is 13 residues long. Germline V gene lookup returns CDR1 GTSNPN and CDR2 SVGIG (reference sequence). V was trimmed by 0 bases and J by 5 bases, leaving 10 bases between them. The CDR3 region has the DNA TGTGCCTGGAGTGTAGTTAGTGTCGAGACCCAGTACTTC. As protein: CAWSVVSVETQYF.

In this sample, this clone turned up once. V gene TRBV6-4 combines with J gene TRBJ1-2, with a tentative D call TRBD1 (5 bases). CDR3 length: 11 residues. Germline V CDR1 and CDR2: MRHNA, SNTAGT. CDR3 amino acids: CADDSPYGYTF. As DNA, the CDR3 is TGTGCAGACGACAGTCCCTATGGCTACACCTTC.

V and J are TRBV7-6 and TRBJ2-3; possibly TRBD2 for D (5 bases). Between the trimmed V and J ends, which lost 4 bases and 2 bases, there was a span of 13 bases. CDR3 length equals 15 residues. CDR1 and CDR2 from the germline V gene are SGHVS and FNYEAQ. The CDR3 region is CASSSRGRATDTQYF. The CDR3 DNA is TGTGCCAGCAGCTCTCGCGGGCGGGCCACAGATACGCAGTATTTT.

J is TRBJ1-5 and V is TRBV5-1; D remains unclear. Looked up from germline, CDR1 is SGHRS and CDR2 is YFSETQ. The CDR3 has 13 amino acids. The V end was cut by 0 bases, the J end by 4 bases, with 5 bases between. The CDR3 loop reads CASSLAPNQPQHF. DNA for the CDR3: TGCGCCAGCAGCTTGGCCCCGAATCAGCCCCAGCATTTT.

Remarks on this clone: Other nucleotide sequences from this sample produce the same CDR3. The V gene is TRBV6-5, the J gene TRBJ1-2, with TRBD1 matching over 11 bases. Per germline, CDR1 MNHEY and CDR2 SVGAGI. The CDR3 is 12 amino acids. The trim removed 6 bases at V and 7 bases at J, leaving 1 base unmatched. CDR3 sequence reads: CASRGQGGGYTF. The CDR3 region has the DNA TGTGCCAGCAGGGGACAGGGGGGTGGCTACACCTTC.